This is a list of T cell receptor beta chains from one sample in a study of T cell responses to AZD1222 COVID-19 vaccine. Using immunoSEQ multiplex PCR, the repertoire was profiled, and TCRdb retains in-frame clones only, with some absent. The sample includes tens of thousands of clones, 80% seen only once; the top ten take roughly 21%. The sample in question was peripheral blood, obtained 28 days after the second dose of the MenACWY control vaccine. These receptors originate from an adult who received the MenACWY meningococcal vaccine as a control. Both conserved end residues are part of each CDR3. The order of the fields is D gene, J gene, V gene, clone size, CDR3 DNA, CDR3 protein. A D gene is named only where the DNA matches it firmly. Clone size appears in some rows only: once, few, many, or a class for an expanded clone.

TRBD2	TRBJ2-3	TRBV10-3	.	TGTGCCATCAGCCCAGGACTAGCGGGAGGAGGGGGCACAGATACGCAGTATTTT	CAISPGLAGGGGTDTQYF
TRBD1	TRBJ1-1	TRBV28	.	TGTGCCAGCAGGGGAGGGACAGTTCTCACTGAAGCTTTCTTT	CASRGGTVLTEAFF
.	TRBJ1-2	TRBV4-1	.	TGCGCCAGCAGCCAGACAATGGACGGGCTGAATTATGGCTACACCTTC	CASSQTMDGLNYGYTF
TRBD2	TRBJ2-7	TRBV30	.	TGTGCCTGTAGCGGGGGGACCTACGAGCAGTACTTC	CACSGGTYEQYF
TRBD1	TRBJ1-1	TRBV10-3	.	TGTGCCATCAGTGAAAAAGACAGGGTAACTGAAGCTTTCTTT	CAISEKDRVTEAFF
.	TRBJ2-1	TRBV11-2	once	TGTGCCAGCAGCTCCAGGCGCCAGAGCTCCTACAATGAGCAGTTCTTC	CASSSRRQSSYNEQFF
.	TRBJ1-3	TRBV5-1	.	TGCGCCAGCAGTCCTGCTCTGAGGGTAGGCTCTGGAAACACCATATATTTT	CASSPALRVGSGNTIYF
.	TRBJ2-2	TRBV7-2	.	TGTGCCAGCAGCTTAAACCCTACGAACACCGGGGAGCTGTTTTTT	CASSLNPTNTGELFF
.	TRBJ1-1	TRBV4-1	few	TGCGCCAGCAGCCAAGATCTCTACAGGCAAGGCACTGAAGCTTTCTTT	CASSQDLYRQGTEAFF
TRBD2	TRBJ2-3	TRBV10-3	.	TGTGCCATCGGGCCGGGAGGCCGGGTTCCAGTTACGCAGTATTTT	CAIGPGGRVPVTQYF
.	TRBJ1-6	TRBV30	.	TGTGCCTGGAGGCCCCAGGGTTATTCACCCCTCCACTTT	CAWRPQGYSPLHF
.	TRBJ1-1	TRBV6-4	.	TGTGCCAGCAGTGAAGGCCTCCTAGGGGAGAACACTGAAGCTTTCTTT	CASSEGLLGENTEAFF
TRBD2	TRBJ2-3	TRBV7-9	.	TGTGCCAGCAGCTCCACCACTAGCGGGTTTACAGATACGCAGTATTTT	CASSSTTSGFTDTQYF
.	TRBJ1-4	TRBV12-5	.	TGTGCTAGTGGTTTGGGGGAAGGAAAACTGTTTTTT	CASGLGEGKLFF
TRBD1	TRBJ1-2	TRBV30	.	TGTGCCTGGAGTAAGGACAGGGAGTCGTATGGCTACACCTTC	CAWSKDRESYGYTF
.	TRBJ1-4	TRBV7-2	.	TGTGCCAGCAGCTTTGAAAAGGACCTCTTTAATGAAAAACTGTTTTTT	CASSFEKDLFNEKLFF
TRBD1	TRBJ1-5	TRBV11-2	.	TGTGCCAGCAGCTCCAATCACGGACAGGGTAGTCAGCCCCAGCATTTT	CASSSNHGQGSQPQHF
TRBD1	TRBJ2-2	TRBV7-7	.	TGTGCCAGCAGCTCGGACAGGACTTTGACCGGGGAGCTGTTTTTT	CASSSDRTLTGELFF
TRBD1	TRBJ2-3	TRBV5-1	.	TGCGCCAGCAGCCCAGGGGACAGCGCTAAGGATACGCAGTATTTT	CASSPGDSAKDTQYF
.	TRBJ2-5	TRBV7-9	few	TGTGCCAGCAGACCTCAGGGTGTTGAGACCCAGTACTTC	CASRPQGVETQYF
TRBD1	TRBJ1-2	TRBV5-4	.	TGTGCCAGCAGCCCCATGACGGGGACAGGCAAATTCTATGGCTACACCTTC	CASSPMTGTGKFYGYTF
TRBD2	TRBJ2-7	TRBV6-1	.	TGTGCCAGCAGTGAATTGGCTAGCGGGAGTTACGAGCAGTACTTC	CASSELASGSYEQYF
.	TRBJ2-1	TRBV5-4	.	TGTGCCAGCAGCTTGGGTGCCTCCTACAATGAGCAGTTCTTC	CASSLGASYNEQFF
TRBD1	TRBJ2-7	TRBV28	.	TGTGCCAGCAGACCTCCTCCGGGACAGGGGAGGTACGAGCAGTACTTC	CASRPPPGQGRYEQYF
.	TRBJ1-5	TRBV6-1	.	TGTGCCAGCAGTGATTGGCCAACTTTCAATCAGCCCCAGCATTTT	CASSDWPTFNQPQHF
TRBD1	TRBJ1-2	TRBV11-2	.	TGTGCCAGCAGAAGGACAGGGGCCTATGGCTACACCTTC	CASRRTGAYGYTF
.	TRBJ2-1	TRBV2	.	TGTGCCAGCAGCGCCCAAGGTGCGGGATACTACAATGAGCAGTTCTTC	CASSAQGAGYYNEQFF
.	TRBJ1-5	TRBV4-1	.	TGCGCCAGCAGCCCCGGGCCAGGGGACCAGCCCCAGCATTTT	CASSPGPGDQPQHF
.	TRBJ2-1	TRBV9	.	TGTGCCAGCAGCGTTTCAGGGACCTCGTACAATGAGCAGTTCTTC	CASSVSGTSYNEQFF
.	TRBJ2-7	TRBV2	.	TGTGCCAGCAGTGAATGGGGCGGGAACTACGAGCAGTACTTC	CASSEWGGNYEQYF
TRBD1	TRBJ1-4	TRBV4-1	few	TGCGCCAGCAGCCAAGATCAATACAGGGGCGGAGGACAAAAACTGTTTTTT	CASSQDQYRGGGQKLFF
.	TRBJ2-7	TRBV3-1/TRBV3-2	.	TGTGCCAGCAGCCAAGCACCAGGGACCTCCTACGAGCAGTACTTC	CASSQAPGTSYEQYF
.	TRBJ1-5	TRBV5-1	.	TGCGCCAGCAGCTTAGGGAGCGGAGGGGGTGGTCAGCCCCAGCATTTT	CASSLGSGGGGQPQHF
.	TRBJ2-7	TRBV27	.	TGTGCCAGCCGCGGACAGAGAACCTACGAGCAGTACTTC	CASRGQRTYEQYF
.	TRBJ1-1	TRBV28	.	TGTGCCAGCAAGGAGGAAGGGGGATATACTGAAGCTTTCTTT	CASKEEGGYTEAFF
TRBD1	TRBJ1-2	TRBV6-5	.	TGTGCCAGCAGTCCGACAGGGTTTAACTATGGCTACACCTTC	CASSPTGFNYGYTF
.	TRBJ1-2	TRBV5-6	.	TGTGCCAGCAGCCCGCAACGGTACTATGGCTACACCTTC	CASSPQRYYGYTF
.	TRBJ2-2	TRBV12-3/TRBV12-4	.	TGTGCCAGCAGTCTTGACTATACCGGGGAGCTGTTTTTT	CASSLDYTGELFF
.	TRBJ2-5	TRBV3-1/TRBV3-2	once	TGTGCCAGCAGTCAATGGGCGTCAGGTAAAGAGACCCAGTACTTC	CASSQWASGKETQYF
.	TRBJ1-5	TRBV3-1/TRBV3-2	.	TGTGCCAGCAGCCCTTTCGGACCAGGCCACAATCAGCCCCAGCATTTT	CASSPFGPGHNQPQHF
.	TRBJ1-5	TRBV19	once	TGTGCCAGTAGTATAGACTGGACAGTCAATCAGCCCCAGCATTTT	CASSIDWTVNQPQHF
.	TRBJ2-1	TRBV4-1	.	TGCGCCAGCAGCCAAGATAGGCGCACAGGGCATGAGCAGTTCTTC	CASSQDRRTGHEQFF
.	TRBJ1-2	TRBV3-1/TRBV3-2	few	TGTGCCAGCAGCCAGCCCGCGGGTGGCTACACCTTC	CASSQPAGGYTF
TRBD2	TRBJ2-5	TRBV5-6	.	TGTGCCAGCAGCTCTTTGGGCCTAGCGGGGGCCCAAGAGACCCAGTACTTC	CASSSLGLAGAQETQYF
TRBD2	TRBJ2-1	TRBV6-5	few	TGTGCCTCCTCAGGGACTAGCGGGAGTAATGAGCAGTTCTTC	CASSGTSGSNEQFF
TRBD1	TRBJ2-4	TRBV28	once	TGTGCCAGCACTCCGACAGGGGGCGAGGACATTCAGTACTTC	CASTPTGGEDIQYF
.	TRBJ2-2	TRBV19	.	TGTGCCAGTAGTATTGAAGGGGCGAACACCGGGGAGCTGTTTTTT	CASSIEGANTGELFF
TRBD1	TRBJ1-5	TRBV3-1/TRBV3-2	.	TGTGCCAGCAGCCAAGCCCCCGGGACAGGGGGACCCTATAGCAATCAGCCCCAGCATTTT	CASSQAPGTGGPYSNQPQHF
TRBD2	TRBJ2-5	TRBV18	few	TGTGCCAGCTCACCACCTTTAGAGCCGCGGGGGGAGACCCAGTACTTC	CASSPPLEPRGETQYF
TRBD1	TRBJ1-1	TRBV5-1	.	TGCGCCAGCAGCTTTGGGACAGGGGGGCTGAACACTGAAGCTTTCTTT	CASSFGTGGLNTEAFF
TRBD1	TRBJ2-3	TRBV6-4	once	TGTGCCAGCAGTGAGGGACAGGGGGGCACAGATACGCAGTATTTT	CASSEGQGGTDTQYF
TRBD1	TRBJ1-1	TRBV28	.	TGTGCCAGCAGCCCCCAGGGGACAGGGAAGTACACTGAAGCTTTCTTT	CASSPQGTGKYTEAFF